Each of the 31 T cell receptor beta chains below was sequenced from the same sample in a study of cytomegalovirus exposure and HLA in healthy donors. PCR primers comprised 60 Vbeta and 13 Jbeta primers. TCRdb's copy holds only in-frame clones and misses some; the assay was immunoSEQ multiplex PCR. This listing includes 30,000 to 35,000 clones. Specimen: PBMCs. Receptors were obtained from a woman aged 40 to 50 in good health and CMV-seropositive.

V is TRBV5-1 and J is TRBJ2-5, with D tentatively TRBD1 (6 bases). V lost 0 bases and J lost 5, with 14 bases in between. The CDR3 runs to 15 residues. The germline V gene encodes CDR1 SGHRS and CDR2 YFSETQ. CDR3 nucleotides: TGCGCCAGCAGCTTGGAGGGGAGAGGGGGTGAGACCCAGTACTTC. As protein: CASSLEGRGGETQYF.

The chain employs TRBV27 and TRBJ2-3; D is possibly TRBD1 (6 bases). Germline-derived CDR1 and CDR2 are MNHEY and SMNVEV (reference sequence). The length of the CDR3 is 14 residues. Deletions cut 5 bases from V and 8 bases from J, with 17 bases between. The CDR3 DNA follows: TGTGCCAGCAGTCTTGACAGGTCGTCAGTTACGCAGTATTTT. The encoded protein is CASSLDRSSVTQYF.

This chain links TRBV27 with TRBJ1-2; D is unresolved. Germline-derived CDR1 and CDR2 are MNHEY and SMNVEV (reference sequence). CDR3 length equals 12 residues. Trimming took off 2 bases at V and 5 bases at J, with 6 bases between the two ends. CDR3 amino acids: CASSLSGYGYTF. In DNA, the CDR3 is TGTGCCAGCAGTTTAAGCGGTTATGGCTACACCTTC.

The CDR3 reads CASSEVVDLYEQYF. The CDR3 nucleotides are TGTGCCAGCAGTGAGGTCGTAGATCTCTACGAGCAGTACTTC. This rearrangement joins TRBV2 to TRBJ2-7; the D is unclear. The germline V gene encodes CDR1 SNHLY and CDR2 FYNNEI. The CDR3 spans 14 residues. V was cut by 3 bases and J by 3 bases, with 12 bases left in between.

The V and J genes are TRBV5-4 and TRBJ1-1; D unclear. Germline V gene sequence: CDR1 SGHNT, CDR2 YYREEE (reference sequence). V lost 2 bases and J 7 bases, leaving 6 bases between the germline ends. The CDR3 contains 11 residues. The CDR3 DNA follows: TGTGCCAGCAGCTTCGGGGTTGAAGCTTTCTTT. This translates into CASSFGVEAFF. The complete variable domain, with remaining parts taken from reference TRBV5-4 and TRBJ1-1, reads ETGVTQSPTHLIKTRGQQVTLRCSSQSGHNTVSWYQQALGQGPQFIFQYYREEENGRGNFPPRFSGLQFPNYSSELNVNALELDDSALYLCASSFGVEAFFGQGTRLTVV.

To note about this clone: The junction does not match germline at one end; this may be a read error. V and J are TRBV28 and TRBJ1-1, with 7 bases matching TRBD1. The CDR3 is 12 residues long. Germline V gives CDR1 MDHEN, CDR2 SYDVKM. The CDR3, as DNA: TGTGCCAGCAGCCTCACAGGGGCCCGAGCCGGCTTT. It specifies CASSLTGARAGF.

This rearrangement joins TRBV4-3 to TRBJ1-1; TRBD1 matches at 8 bases. V lost 3 bases to trimming and J lost 5 bases; unmatched junction nucleotides: 11. CDR3 length: 16 amino acids. Germline V CDR1 and CDR2: LGHNA, YSLEER. CDR3 amino acids: CASSHRSDRDRTEAFF. The CDR3 DNA reads TGCGCCAGCAGCCACCGTTCGGACAGGGATCGAACTGAAGCTTTCTTT.

The gene calls are TRBV10-3 and TRBJ2-1, with 7 bases fitting TRBD2. The V and J ends lost 5 bases and 9 bases, in that order; junction bases with no gene match: 13. CDR1 is ENHRY, CDR2 SYGVKD, per germline. This CDR3 has 15 residues. The CDR3 bases are TGTGCCATCAGTACCTTCGGGGAGGGGAGGAGTGAGCAGTTCTTC. Encoded protein: CAISTFGEGRSEQFF.

The V call is TRBV2, the J call TRBJ1-1; 7 nucleotides match TRBD1. The length of the CDR3 is 14 residues. Germline V gives CDR1 SNHLY, CDR2 FYNNEI. J was trimmed by 4 bases and V by 5 bases; bases with no gene match: 7. The CDR3 loop reads CASSFTGVTTEAFF. DNA of the CDR3: TGTGCCAGCAGTTTTACAGGGGTGACCACTGAAGCTTTCTTT.

J is TRBJ2-3 and V is TRBV7-9; weak D call: TRBD2 (5 bases). Germline CDR1 is SEHNR and CDR2 is FQNEAQ (reference sequence). Trimming took 4 bases from V and 4 from J, leaving 21 bases between them. CDR3 length: 17 amino acids. This chain's CDR3 is CASSSGSWGDGADTQYF. CDR3 DNA: TGTGCCAGCAGCTCGGGGTCTTGGGGAGACGGGGCAGATACGCAGTATTTT.

The genes are TRBV7-9 and TRBJ2-1, with TRBD1 matching 8 bases. Germline V gives CDR1 SEHNR, CDR2 FQNEAQ (reference sequence). The CDR3 length is 14 residues. The V gene end was trimmed by 2 bases and the J gene end by 14 bases; junction bases not matched to a gene: 11. CDR3 in DNA: TGTGCCAGCAGCTTATTTTCCCCAATGGACAGGGAGTTCTTC. Its translation: CASSLFSPMDREFF.

The J gene is TRBJ1-2, the V gene TRBV25-1; unclear D gene. Between the trimmed V and J ends, which lost 7 bases and 7 bases, there was a span of 16 bases. The CDR3 has 13 residues. Germline assignment: CDR1 MGHDK and CDR2 SYGVNS. In DNA form, the CDR3 reads TGTGCCAGCAACCCCGGGGAGGTGGGTGGCTACACCTTC. As protein: CASNPGEVGGYTF.

The chain links TRBV28 to TRBJ2-3; 9 bases fit TRBD2. With 8 bases clipped from V and 2 bases from J, the junction kept 5 bases outside the gene matches. CDR1 is MDHEN, CDR2 SYDVKM, per germline. The CDR3 is made up of 14 amino acids. The CDR3 protein is CASGLAGPTDTQYF. The DNA for the CDR3 is TGTGCCAGCGGGCTAGCGGGGCCCACAGATACGCAGTATTTT.

The rearrangement links TRBV6-4 to TRBJ1-5; D perhaps matches TRBD1 (6 bases). V lost 1 base to trimming and J lost 6 bases, with 19 bases between them. The CDR3 spans 17 residues. Germline V gene data show CDR1 as MRHNA and CDR2 as SNTAGT. The CDR3 DNA follows: TGTGCCAGCAGTGACTATATGGGACAAGTGAGGGGTCAGCCCCAGCATTTT. Its translation is CASSDYMGQVRGQPQHF.

The genes are TRBV7-8 and TRBJ2-5, with 8 positions matching TRBD2. This CDR3 contains 16 residues. Per germline, CDR1 SGHVS and CDR2 FQNEAQ. Unmatched junction bases numbered 13, after V lost 5 bases and J lost 5 bases. CDR3 bases: TGTGCCAGCAGCAACCCCTCCGGGACTAGGGCTGAGACCCAGTACTTC. It translates to CASSNPSGTRAETQYF. The whole variable domain, filled in from reference TRBV7-8 and TRBJ2-5, reads GAGVSQSPRYKVAKRGQDVALRCDPISGHVSLFWYQQALGQGPEFLTYFQNEAQLDKSGLPSDRFFAERPEGSVSTLKIQRTQQEDSAVYLCASSNPSGTRAETQYFGPGTRLLVL.

The rearrangement uses TRBV9 and TRBJ2-5; a possible D gene is TRBD1 (5 bases). The assigned J gene may be wrong: the sequence end matches TRBJ2-7 better. This CDR3 region has 15 residues. The germline V gene has CDR1 SGDLS and CDR2 YYNGEE. The CDR3 DNA reads as TGTGCCAGCAGCGTAGCCTCTACGACAGATTACGAGCAGTACTTC. Translating gives CASSVASTTDYEQYF.

The chain combines TRBV9 with TRBJ2-7; 7 bases align to TRBD2. Per the germline V gene, CDR1 is SGDLS and CDR2 is YYNGEE. The CDR3 has 14 amino acids. Trimming took 4 bases from V and 0 from J; bases not matched to a gene: 4. The CDR3 here is CASSFSGNSYEQYF. CDR3 sequence (DNA): TGTGCCAGCAGCTTCAGCGGGAACTCCTACGAGCAGTACTTC.

The rearrangement joins TRBV6-4 to TRBJ1-5; 12 positions agree with TRBD1. The CDR3 extends over 20 amino acids. V lost 5 bases to trimming and J lost 7 bases; unmatched junction nucleotides: 21. Germline values: CDR1 MRHNA, CDR2 SNTAGT. CDR3 bases: TGTGCCAGCAGTTCCCCGCTACGCTCCCCGGGACAGGGGGCGCGACAGCCCCAGCATTTT. It encodes CASSSPLRSPGQGARQPQHF.

J is TRBJ1-5 and V is TRBV5-8; TRBD1 matches 7 bases. The CDR3 totals 16 residues. Trimming took 3 bases from V and 0 from J; bases not matched to a gene: 6. Germline-derived CDR1 and CDR2 are SGHTS and YDEGEE. CDR3 region: CASSSGTVLSNQPQHF. The CDR3 DNA sequence: TGTGCCAGCAGCTCGGGGACAGTCCTTAGCAATCAGCCCCAGCATTTT.

The chain links TRBV10-3 to TRBJ1-1, with a weak D call TRBD1 (6 bases). Between the trimmed V and J ends, which lost 11 bases and 0 bases, there was a span of 13 bases. Per the germline V gene, CDR1 is ENHRY and CDR2 is SYGVKD. The CDR3 is 13 amino acids. The DNA for the CDR3 is TGTGCCGCAGGACAGTTAATGAACACTGAAGCTTTCTTT. Translation: CAAGQLMNTEAFF.

The rearrangement links TRBV7-2 to TRBJ1-1, with 7 bases lining up with TRBD1. The length of the CDR3 is 16 residues. V dropped 6 bases and J dropped 4; count of bases not matched to a gene: 14. Germline assignment: CDR1 SGHTA and CDR2 FQGNSA. The CDR3 DNA follows: TGTGCCAGCAGAATCCAAGGGGGCGGTATGTTCACTGAAGCTTTCTTT. Encoded protein: CASRIQGGGMFTEAFF. Using reference TRBV7-2 and TRBJ1-1 for the parts outside the CDR3, the full variable domain is GAGVSQSPSNKVTEKGKDVELRCDPISGHTALYWYRQSLGQGLEFLIYFQGNSAPDKSGLPSDRFSAERTGGSVSTLTIQRTQQEDSAVYLCASRIQGGGMFTEAFFGQGTRLTVV.

This chain's CDR3 is CASSWQQGAGNTIYF. As DNA, the CDR3 is TGTGCCAGCAGCTGGCAACAGGGGGCTGGAAACACCATATATTTT. The rearrangement links TRBV5-4 to TRBJ1-3; TRBD1 matches at 8 bases. The V segment lost 3 bases and the J segment 2 bases; nucleotides outside the gene matches: 4. The CDR3 loop spans 15 amino acids. CDR1 is SGHNT, CDR2 YYREEE, per germline (reference sequence).

This chain connects TRBV30 to TRBJ2-7, with 11 bases that match TRBD1. Germline-derived CDR1 and CDR2 are GTSNPN and SVGIG (reference sequence). Trimming at V came to 2 bases and at J to 3 bases, leaving 15 bases not matched to a gene. The CDR3 sequence is 18 residues long. The CDR3: CAWSRTGGIGGGLYEQYF. CDR3 nucleotides: TGTGCCTGGAGTAGGACAGGGGGCATTGGGGGAGGGCTCTACGAGCAGTACTTC.

This clone counts as medium-sized by frequency. The chain carries TRBV7-2 and TRBJ2-1; a possible D gene is TRBD2 (5 bases). Germline CDR1 reads SGHTA; CDR2 reads FQGNSA. CDR3 size: 14 residues. Trimming removed 7 bases from V and 4 bases from J, with 14 bases in between. CDR3 sequence: CASTPARAYNEQFF. CDR3 coding DNA: TGTGCCAGCACCCCAGCGCGGGCATACAATGAGCAGTTCTTC.

The gene calls are TRBV28 and TRBJ1-1; the D gene is possibly TRBD1 (6 bases). V was trimmed by 6 bases and J by 5 bases, leaving 10 bases between them. This CDR3 region has 12 residues. CDR1 MDHEN and CDR2 SYDVKM come from the germline V gene. CDR3 sequence: CASRDSRTEAFF. The CDR3, as DNA: TGTGCCAGCAGGGACAGCCGTACTGAAGCTTTCTTT. The full variable domain, rest sourced from reference TRBV28 and TRBJ1-1, is DVKVTQSSRYLVKRTGEKVFLECVQDMDHENMFWYRQDPGLGLRLIYFSYDVKMKEKGDIPEGYSVSREKKERFSLILESASTNQTSMYLCASRDSRTEAFFGQGTRLTVV.

This chain joins TRBV19 and TRBJ2-7, with TRBD2 as a possible D gene (5 bases). With 10 bases removed from V and 2 bases from J, the gap between germline ends came to 18 bases. This CDR3 region has 14 residues. Germline V gene lookup returns CDR1 LNHDA and CDR2 SQIVND (reference sequence). The CDR3 sequence is CATSQRSFTYEQYF. The CDR3 bases are TGTGCCACATCACAGCGGAGCTTTACCTACGAGCAGTACTTC.

V usage is TRBV6-6 and J usage is TRBJ1-5; TRBD1 matches 10 bases. CDR3 length: 13 amino acids. Per the germline V gene, CDR1 is MNHNY and CDR2 is SVGAGI (reference sequence). With V trimmed by 7 bases and J by 5 bases, 2 bases remained unmatched. In DNA form, the CDR3 reads TGTGCCAGCACCGGGACAGGGGATCAGCCCCAGCATTTT. Its protein product is CASTGTGDQPQHF.

The chain uses TRBV5-1 and TRBJ2-1; a weak D match, TRBD2 (5 bases). CDR3 size: 15 residues. Germline V lookup: CDR1 SGHRS, CDR2 YFSETQ. V was shortened by 2 bases and J by 4 bases, with 13 bases between the two germline ends. For the CDR3, the DNA is TGCGCCAGCAGCTTTTCAGGACTCGAATACAATGAGCAGTTCTTC. Amino acid sequence: CASSFSGLEYNEQFF.

The rearrangement joins TRBV18 to TRBJ2-2; D not certain. Germline V gene lookup returns CDR1 KGHSH and CDR2 LQKENI. Between the trimmed V and J ends, which lost 3 bases and 0 bases, there was a span of 8 bases. This CDR3 has 15 residues. CDR3 residues: CASSPSRANTGELFF. The CDR3 nucleotides are TGTGCCAGCTCACCGTCCCGGGCGAACACCGGGGAGCTGTTTTTT.

The chain is built from TRBV19 and TRBJ1-5; 8 bases agree with TRBD1. There are 14 residues in the CDR3. The germline V gene encodes CDR1 LNHDA and CDR2 SQIVND (reference sequence). The J segment lost 7 bases and the V segment lost 5 bases, leaving 7 bases of the junction unmatched. In DNA form, the CDR3 reads TGTGCCAGTAGTCCCGGACAGGGTGGCCAGCCCCAGCATTTT. It specifies CASSPGQGGQPQHF.

About this clone itself: The sample has other DNA sequences that encode this CDR3 too. V usage is TRBV2 and J usage is TRBJ2-2, with 9 bases fitting TRBD1. Trimming at V came to 4 bases and at J to 6 bases, leaving 0 bases not matched to a gene. This CDR3 has 13 amino acids. From germline, CDR1 is SNHLY and CDR2 FYNNEI. The CDR3 spells CASSGQGAGELFF. CDR3 in DNA: TGTGCCAGCAGTGGACAGGGGGCCGGGGAGCTGTTTTTT.